This TCR beta chain emerged from a study of control samples from healthy donors and cancer patients. Trimming removed 5 bases from V and 7 bases from J, with 11 bases in between. The CDR3 sequence is 13 residues long. The germline V gene encodes CDR1 MGHRA and CDR2 YSYEKL. TCRdb's table, derived via immunoSEQ multiplex PCR, lists solely in-frame clones and lacks some. The table shows approximately 180,000 clones, with 91% occurring only once. The source material was blood. The receptor comes from a woman aged 40 to 50 in good health. The chain is built from TRBV4-1 and TRBJ1-4; perhaps TRBD1 as D (5 bases). The CDR3 sequence is CASSLLGVEKLFF. CDR3 in DNA: TGCGCCAGCAGCTTACTAGGGGTTGAAAAACTGTTTTTT.